Shown below are 12 T cell receptor beta chains from a single sample sequenced in a study of long-term antiretroviral therapy in people with HIV. Survey level was the resolution at which the v3.0 immunoSEQ assay ran. Sequencing used immunoSEQ multiplex PCR; TCRdb keeps in-frame clones, though not all of them. The sample carries approximately 35,000 clones, almost 97% recorded once. The starting material was unsorted PBMCs, obtained 6.9 years after starting antiretroviral therapy. These receptors were collected from a young man with HIV.

The V gene is TRBV7-8, the J gene TRBJ1-3; D is unclear. The V and J ends lost 1 base and 2 bases respectively, with 9 bases between them. This CDR3 has 15 amino acids. CDR1 is SGHVS and CDR2 is FQNEAQ in the germline V gene. The CDR3 nucleotides are TGTGCCAGCAGCTTAGTGAGCCTCGCTGGAAACACCATATATTTT. It encodes CASSLVSLAGNTIYF.

The rearrangement links TRBV15 to TRBJ1-4; D is perhaps TRBD1 (6 bases). The V end was cut by 8 bases, the J end by 8 bases, with 15 bases between. Germline V gives CDR1 LNHNV, CDR2 YYDKDF (reference sequence). There are 13 residues in the CDR3. The CDR3, as DNA: TGTGCCACCGGGACAAGAGGGTGGGAAAAACTGTTTTTT. Its translation is CATGTRGWEKLFF.

This sequence joins TRBV10-2 and TRBJ2-2; D not certain. Germline CDR1 and CDR2: WSHSY and SAAADI. The V gene lost 4 bases and the J gene lost 4 bases, with 10 bases spanning the gap. The CDR3 spans 14 residues. In DNA, the CDR3 is TGCGCCAGCAGTGCCAGCGTCGTCACCGGGGAGCTGTTTTTT. Translation gives CASSASVVTGELFF.

The rearrangement uses TRBV9 and TRBJ1-1, with D perhaps matching TRBD1 (6 bases). Looked up from germline, CDR1 is SGDLS and CDR2 is YYNGEE. V lost 5 bases to trimming and J lost 2 bases, with 19 bases between them. The CDR3 has 16 amino acids. CDR3 in DNA: TGTGCCAGCAGTCCTGGAGGGGGGGTTACCAACACTGAAGCTTTCTTT. Its protein product is CASSPGGGVTNTEAFF.

The chain is built from TRBV9 and TRBJ2-2; D may match TRBD1 or TRBD2 (7 bases each). Germline V gene lookup returns CDR1 SGDLS and CDR2 YYNGEE. The length of the CDR3 is 18 residues. V was clipped by 3 bases and J by 5 bases, with 23 bases between them. The CDR3 loop is CASSAQGIGGAHTGELFF. The CDR3 bases are TGTGCCAGCAGCGCACAGGGGATTGGGGGGGCTCATACCGGGGAGCTGTTTTTT.

Notes on this clone: An end of the junction differs from the germline gene, which may be a read error. J is TRBJ1-3 and V is TRBV7-7; no definite D call. Germline V gene lookup returns CDR1 SSHAT and CDR2 FNYEAQ (reference sequence). The CDR3 covers 13 residues. The CDR3 here is CASSLARGNTIYF. CDR3 coding DNA: TGTGCTAGCAGCTTAGCACGGGGAAACACCATATATTTT.

The chain recombines TRBV4-1 with TRBJ1-5, with D possibly TRBD1 on 5 matching bases. The germline CDR1 and CDR2 sequences are MGHRA and YSYEKL. V was cut by 0 bases and J by 5 bases, with 14 bases left in between. This CDR3 has 16 residues. CDR3 nucleotides: TGCGCCAGCAGCCAAGAACCGTCCGGGGCCGATCAGCCCCAGCATTTT. Protein sequence: CASSQEPSGADQPQHF.

The V gene is TRBV13, the J gene TRBJ2-3, with D maybe TRBD1 (6 bases). The CDR3 is made up of 12 amino acids. CDR1 is PRHDT and CDR2 is FYEKMQ in the germline V gene (reference sequence). V was trimmed by 7 bases and J by 4 bases, leaving 9 bases between them. This CDR3 is CASNEGADTQYF. CDR3 coding DNA: TGTGCCAGCAATGAGGGGGCAGATACGCAGTATTTT.

This clone was recorded only once. This CDR3 reads CASSPEALYGYTF. CDR3 nucleotides: TGTGCCAGCTCACCCGAGGCGCTCTATGGCTACACCTTC. This chain links TRBV18 with TRBJ1-2; no firm D call. Trimming took off 3 bases at V and 4 bases at J, with 9 bases between the two ends. The germline V gene has CDR1 KGHSH and CDR2 LQKENI. CDR3 length: 13 residues.

This clone has only one observation. J is TRBJ1-5 and V is TRBV19, with 10 bases fitting TRBD1. The CDR3 covers 17 residues. Germline values: CDR1 LNHDA, CDR2 SQIVND (reference sequence). V was pared by 6 bases and J by 2 bases, with 10 bases of the junction left unmatched. The CDR3: CASRDRGRGVGNQPQHF. Here the CDR3 DNA reads TGTGCCAGTAGGGACAGGGGGAGGGGTGTTGGCAATCAGCCCCAGCATTTT.

The V call is TRBV9, the J call TRBJ2-5, with D perhaps TRBD2 (7 bases). In germline, CDR1 is SGDLS, CDR2 YYNGEE. The ends were cut back, 7 bases at V and 5 bases at J, with 9 bases in the middle. The CDR3 runs to 11 residues. CDR3 bases: TGTGCCAGCGGGAGGGGGGAGACCCAGTACTTC. Translated: CASGRGETQYF.

V is TRBV4-2 and J is TRBJ2-7, with D perhaps TRBD1 or TRBD2 (6 bases each). Trimming shortened V by 0 bases and J by 5 bases, and 17 bases separated the two germline ends. The CDR3 runs 16 residues. Germline lookup yields CDR1 LGHNA and CDR2 YNFKEQ. The CDR3 coding sequence is TGTGCCAGCAGCCAAGAGGAGGTGGGGGGCGACCACGAGCAGTACTTC. The encoded protein is CASSQEEVGGDHEQYF.